These 18 T cell receptor beta chains originate from one sample sequenced in a study of T cell clonality in common variable immunodeficiency. Sequencing was performed with immunoSEQ multiplex PCR; in TCRdb, only in-frame clones are kept and a portion is missing. In total the sample includes under 45,000 clones, none of them seen once. The specimen sequenced was peripheral blood mononuclear cells. The receptors shown here come from a person aged 18 to 75 in good health.

This clone was recorded at least ten times. With the read ending 3 residues before the CDR3 end, the germline J gene is used to fill in that end. The V call is TRBV5-5, the J call TRBJ2-1; a possible D gene is TRBD1 (6 bases). V was shortened by 0 bases and J by 9 bases, with 13 bases between the two germline ends. This CDR3 has 14 amino acids. Germline V CDR1 and CDR2: SGHKS, YYEKEE (reference sequence). Incomplete CDR3 DNA: TGTGCCAGCAGCTTGGAGGGCCAGGGGAGTGAG. This encodes CASSLEGQGSE. The full-length CDR3 reads as CASSLEGQGSEQFF.

This clone showed up many times. The read terminates 3 residues before the CDR3 end, so the remaining end is supplied by the germline J gene. The gene calls are TRBV7-2 and TRBJ2-7; D may be TRBD1 (5 bases). There are 14 residues in the CDR3. Germline V lookup: CDR1 SGHTA, CDR2 FQGNSA. V was pared by 4 bases and J by 2 bases, with 12 bases between. The covered CDR3 bases are TGTGCCAGCAGCTCGTACAGGCTTCCCTACGAG. It specifies CASSSYRLPYE. The whole CDR3 sequence is CASSSYRLPYEQYF.

This clone has ten or more counts. The read halts 3 residues ahead of the CDR3 end, with the missing end drawn from the germline J gene. The chain recombines TRBV30 with TRBJ2-5, with a tentative D call TRBD1 (5 bases). V was cut by 4 bases and J by 2 bases, with 8 bases left in between. Germline assignment: CDR1 GTSNPN and CDR2 SVGIG (reference sequence). The CDR3 length is 12 residues. The CDR3 sequence is CAWNQGQETQYF. The sequenced CDR3 bases are TGTGCCTGGAACCAGGGACAAGAGACC.

This clone was picked up many times. The read finishes 3 residues shy of the CDR3 end, and the germline J gene is used to complete it. V is TRBV23-1 and J is TRBJ2-2; 8 bases are shared with TRBD2. TRBV23-1 falls under the ORF class, with uncertain function. The V gene end was trimmed by 0 bases and the J gene end by 5 bases; junction bases not matched to a gene: 5. This CDR3 is 16 amino acids long. The part of the CDR3 DNA that was read is TGCGCCAGCAGTCAATCGTCTAGCGGGCAGACCGGGGAG. Translation: CASSQSSSGQTGE. The whole CDR3 protein reads CASSQSSSGQTGELFF.

There are many counts of this clone. The read is 3 residues too short to cover the CDR3 end, so that end is filled in from the germline J gene. The chain couples TRBV14 to TRBJ2-3, with TRBD2 identical over 7 bases. The V and J ends lost 6 bases and 5 bases, in that order; junction bases with no gene match: 11. The length of the CDR3 is 15 residues. The V gene's germline CDR1 is SGHDN and CDR2 FVKESK. Here the CDR3 reads CASSHSTLAGDTQYF. The DNA read from the CDR3 is TGTGCCAGCAGTCATTCGACGTTAGCGGGAGATACG.

This clone was picked up many times. The read falls 3 residues short of the CDR3 end, and the missing part is taken from the germline J gene. The J gene is TRBJ2-3, the V gene TRBV13; 10 bases map to TRBD2. The germline gives CDR1 PRHDT, CDR2 FYEKMQ (reference sequence). The CDR3 runs to 16 residues. The junction had 6 bases not matched to a gene; V was cut back by 4 bases and J by 2 bases. CDR3 DNA, as far as it was read: TGTGCCAGCAGCTACCGGACTAGCGGATACACAGATACG. It encodes CASSYRTSGYTDT. The whole CDR3 region reads CASSYRTSGYTDTQYF.

This clone was observed at least ten times. The DNA ends 3 residues before the CDR3 does, and the rest of the CDR3 is filled in from the germline J gene. The V call is TRBV5-6, the J call TRBJ2-7; D ambiguous. Germline CDR1 is SGHDT and CDR2 is YYEEEE. CDR3 length: 13 amino acids. Trimming took 0 bases from V and 3 from J, leaving 7 bases between them. The CDR3 spells CASSLGHFYEQYF. Partial CDR3 DNA: TGTGCCAGCAGCTTGGGACACTTCTACGAG.

This clone has just a few counts. CDR3 bases read: TGTGCCAGCAGCCGCGACTATCTAAGCACAGATACG. Translated: CASSRDYLSTDT. The CDR3 as a whole reads CASSRDYLSTDTQYF. This sequence joins TRBV7-2 and TRBJ2-3; tentative D call: TRBD2 (5 bases). The sequenced fragment ends 3 residues before the CDR3 boundary, so the rest is inferred from the germline J gene. This CDR3 spans 15 amino acids. Trimming stripped 5 bases from V and 0 bases from J, with 12 bases between. The V gene's germline CDR1 is SGHTA and CDR2 FQGNSA.

This clone was detected ten times or more. The missing CDR3 end, 3 residues past where the read stops, is filled in from the germline J gene. The V gene is TRBV11-2, the J gene TRBJ2-1, with D maybe TRBD1 (5 bases). Germline CDR1 is SGHAT and CDR2 is FQNNGV. The CDR3 is made up of 15 amino acids. Deletions cut 1 base from V and 0 bases from J, with 7 bases between. Partial CDR3 DNA: TGTGCCAGCAGCTTAGTTACAGGCTCCTACAATGAG. Translating it yields CASSLVTGSYNE. In full, the CDR3 is CASSLVTGSYNEQFF.

Note on this clone: The sequenced fragment ends 3 residues before the CDR3 boundary, so the rest is inferred from the germline J gene. V usage is TRBV7-9 and J usage is TRBJ1-2; 7 bases map to TRBD1. From germline, CDR1 is SEHNR and CDR2 FQNEAQ (reference sequence). This CDR3 spans 14 amino acids. CDR3 DNA, as far as it was read: TGTGCCAGCAGCGCAGAGGGGGCGAGTTACGAC. This codes for CASSAEGASYD. The CDR3 reads in full as CASSAEGASYDYTF. The complete variable domain, with remaining parts taken from reference TRBV7-9 and TRBJ1-2, reads DTGVSQNPRHKITKRGQNVTFRCDPISEHNRLYWYRQTLGQGPEFLTYFQNEAQLEKSRLLSDRFSAERPKGSFSTLEIQRTEQGDSAMYLCASSAEGASYDYTFGSGTRLTVV.

This clone came up many times. The sequenced fragment ends 3 residues before the CDR3 boundary, so the rest is inferred from the germline J gene. This chain uses TRBV20-1 with TRBJ1-1, with D maybe TRBD1 (5 bases). Germline-derived CDR1 and CDR2 are DFQATT and SNEGSKA (reference sequence). Trimming took off 0 bases at V and 3 bases at J, with 14 bases between the two ends. The CDR3 has 15 amino acids. The sequenced part of the CDR3 DNA is TGCAGTGCTAGAGATAATCAGGGTTTGGACACTGAA. Encoded protein: CSARDNQGLDTE. The whole CDR3 protein reads CSARDNQGLDTEAFF.

This clone was picked up a small number of times. Sequencing ends 3 residues short of the CDR3 end; the germline J gene provides the rest. The genes are TRBV7-2 and TRBJ2-5; TRBD2 matches 13 bases. With 3 bases clipped from V and 5 bases from J, the junction kept 3 bases outside the gene matches. Germline CDR1 SGHTA, CDR2 FQGNSA. The CDR3 covers 15 residues. The CDR3 DNA, read in part, is TGTGCCAGCAGCTTTAGACTAGCGGGAGGTGAGACC. Translating gives CASSFRLAGGET. The entire CDR3 protein is CASSFRLAGGETQYF.

This clone was observed a handful of times. The read falls 3 residues short of the CDR3 end, and the missing part is taken from the germline J gene. Other DNA sequences in this sample translate to the same CDR3. The V and J genes are TRBV18 and TRBJ1-4, with TRBD1 identical over 8 bases. In germline, CDR1 is KGHSH, CDR2 LQKENI. This CDR3 comprises 15 residues. V shed 2 bases and J 8 bases; nucleotides not matched to a gene: 7. This CDR3 is CASSPSGTGGEKLFF. CDR3 DNA (partial): TGTGCCAGCTCACCATCCGGGACAGGAGGGGAAAAA.

This clone was found a few times. The CDR3 is CASAGGNQPQHF. The CDR3 bases that were read are TGTGCCAGCGCGGGGGGCAATCAGCCC. The gene calls are TRBV2 and TRBJ1-5; a possible D gene is TRBD1 (5 bases). Sequencing ends 3 residues short of the CDR3 end; the germline J gene provides the rest. This CDR3 is built from 12 residues. The V gene's germline CDR1 is SNHLY and CDR2 FYNNEI. Trimming removed 8 bases at V and 2 bases at J, with 7 bases between.

This clone was counted many times. The CDR3 end is not reached by the read, which stops 3 residues before it; the germline J gene fills it in. This chain joins TRBV18 and TRBJ2-5, with 11 bases identical to TRBD2. The CDR3 is 14 residues long. The germline V gene encodes CDR1 KGHSH and CDR2 LQKENI. J was trimmed by 3 bases and V by 5 bases; bases with no gene match: 2. Partial CDR3 DNA: TGTGCCAGCTCAACACTAGCGGGGGAAGAGACC. Protein sequence: CASSTLAGEET. The CDR3 in its entirety is CASSTLAGEETQYF.

This clone appeared a few times. Coverage ceases 3 residues before the CDR3 finishes, and the germline J gene fills in the end. The rearrangement joins TRBV7-8 to TRBJ1-5; 8 bases map to TRBD1. The germline V gene has CDR1 SGHVS and CDR2 FQNEAQ. The J segment lost 0 bases and the V segment lost 4 bases, leaving 8 bases of the junction unmatched. CDR3 size: 17 residues. Here the CDR3 reads CASSSAGQGYSNQPQHF. CDR3 DNA (partial): TGTGCCAGCAGCTCCGCCGGACAGGGTTATAGCAATCAGCCC.

Many counts were recorded for this clone. The read comes to an end 3 residues before the CDR3 does, leaving the germline J gene to fill in the end. This chain uses TRBV5-1 with TRBJ2-1; D may be TRBD2 (7 bases). Trimming removed 3 bases from V and 4 bases from J, with 14 bases in between. This CDR3 is built from 15 residues. CDR1 is SGHRS and CDR2 is YFSETQ in the germline V gene. The covered CDR3 bases are TGCGCCAGCAGCTCCGTCGCGGGGGCGTACAATGAG. It codes for CASSSVAGAYNE. The whole CDR3 is CASSSVAGAYNEQFF. Variable domain in full (rest from reference TRBV5-1 and TRBJ2-1): KAGVTQTPRYLIKTRGQQVTLSCSPISGHRSVSWYQQTPGQGLQFLFEYFSETQRNKGNFPGRFSGRQFSNSRSEMNVSTLELGDSALYLCASSSVAGAYNEQFFGPGTRLTVL.

This clone was observed many times. The read ends 3 residues early relative to the CDR3; the germline J gene fills the gap. This chain links TRBV29-1 with TRBJ2-7, with D possibly being TRBD2 (7 bases). Trimming pared 5 bases from V and 5 bases from J, leaving 19 bases between. Per germline, CDR1 SQVTM and CDR2 ANQGSEA. This CDR3 spans 14 amino acids. The CDR3 region is CSVWGEGGFHEQYF. The sequenced CDR3 bases are TGCAGCGTTTGGGGGGAGGGGGGGTTCCACGAG.